These 31 T cell receptor beta chains were sequenced from one sample in a study of shared clonotypes between healthy human individuals. Some clones are missing from TCRdb's copy, which holds only in-frame ones; the method was immunoSEQ multiplex PCR. There are just over 2,000,000 clones in the sample; roughly 94% occur only once, and 1% to 1.3% lies in the top ten. Cells designated naive CD8 were CD45RO-negative and were positively selected for CCR7, with terminally differentiated effector memory CD45RA+ cells excluded. Sequenced: naive CD8+ T cells sorted from blood. Receptors originate from a man younger than 35 in good health.

The chain couples TRBV6-1 to TRBJ2-7; 10 positions agree with TRBD1. Germline CDR1 and CDR2: MNHNS and SASEGT. The CDR3 is 15 residues long. V lost 0 bases to trimming and J lost 2 bases; unmatched junction nucleotides: 1. In DNA form, the CDR3 reads TGTGCCAGCAGTGAAGCGGGACAGGGGCCCTACGAGCAGTACTTC. Encoded protein: CASSEAGQGPYEQYF.

V usage is TRBV11-1 and J usage is TRBJ2-2; 7 bases match TRBD2. Looked up from germline, CDR1 is SGHAT and CDR2 is FQDESV (reference sequence). The V segment lost 5 bases and the J segment 3 bases; nucleotides outside the gene matches: 6. The CDR3 consists of 15 residues. The CDR3 sequence is CASSALAEYTGELFF. CDR3 coding DNA: TGTGCCAGCAGCGCGCTAGCGGAATACACCGGGGAGCTGTTTTTT. Drawing the rest from reference TRBV11-1 and TRBJ2-2, the complete variable domain is EAEVAQSPRYKITEKSQAVAFWCDPISGHATLYWYRQILGQGPELLVQFQDESVVDDSQLPKDRFSAERLKGVDSTLKIQPAELGDSAMYLCASSALAEYTGELFFGEGSRLTVL.

CDR3 nucleotide sequence: TGTGCCATCAGTCACCCTACTCCTGAGCAGTTCTTC. Protein product: CAISHPTPEQFF. The V and J genes are TRBV10-3 and TRBJ2-1; D not resolved. The V gene's germline CDR1 is ENHRY and CDR2 SYGVKD. CDR3 size: 12 residues. Deletions cut 5 bases from V and 9 bases from J, with 11 bases between.

This sequence joins TRBV7-9 and TRBJ2-3; D may be TRBD2 (5 bases). V lost 0 bases to trimming and J lost 0 bases, with 10 bases between them. Germline assignment: CDR1 SEHNR and CDR2 FQNEAQ (reference sequence). CDR3 length: 16 amino acids. The DNA of the CDR3 is TGTGCCAGCAGCTTAGCTCAGCGGCTAAGCACAGATACGCAGTATTTT. Translation gives CASSLAQRLSTDTQYF. The variable domain in full, with the rest retrieved from reference TRBV7-9 and TRBJ2-3, is DTGVSQNPRHKITKRGQNVTFRCDPISEHNRLYWYRQTLGQGPEFLTYFQNEAQLEKSRLLSDRFSAERPKGSFSTLEIQRTEQGDSAMYLCASSLAQRLSTDTQYFGPGTRLTVL.

The chain employs TRBV7-9 and TRBJ2-5; D tentatively fits TRBD1 or TRBD2 (6 bases each). Germline CDR1 and CDR2: SEHNR and FQNEAQ (reference sequence). This CDR3 comprises 17 residues. Between the trimmed V and J ends, which lost 3 bases and 2 bases, there was a span of 19 bases. The chain's CDR3 is CASSLFLTGGAQETQYF. DNA of the CDR3: TGTGCCAGCAGCTTGTTTTTGACAGGAGGGGCTCAAGAGACCCAGTACTTC. The full variable domain, with the rest looked up from reference TRBV7-9 and TRBJ2-5, is DTGVSQNPRHKITKRGQNVTFRCDPISEHNRLYWYRQTLGQGPEFLTYFQNEAQLEKSRLLSDRFSAERPKGSFSTLEIQRTEQGDSAMYLCASSLFLTGGAQETQYFGPGTRLLVL.

The rearrangement links TRBV2 to TRBJ2-1, with D possibly matching TRBD1 (6 bases). In germline, CDR1 is SNHLY, CDR2 FYNNEI. This CDR3 is built from 14 residues. The ends were cut back, 4 bases at V and 7 bases at J, with 14 bases in the middle. CDR3 coding DNA: TGTGCCAGCAGTGCAGGGGAACTTTTGAATGAGCAGTTCTTC. Protein product: CASSAGELLNEQFF.

The J gene is TRBJ1-1, the V gene TRBV7-2; possible D gene TRBD1, 6 bases. Trimming left V 5 bases short and J 1 base short, with 14 bases between. Germline CDR1 is SGHTA and CDR2 is FQGNSA. The CDR3 is made up of 15 amino acids. CDR3 in amino acids: CASSPGATRNTEAFF. DNA for the CDR3: TGTGCCAGCAGCCCAGGGGCGACTCGGAACACTGAAGCTTTCTTT.

This chain uses TRBV28 with TRBJ1-1, with a tentative D call TRBD1 (5 bases). V lost 4 bases and J 3 bases, leaving 15 bases between the germline ends. In germline, CDR1 is MDHEN, CDR2 SYDVKM. CDR3 length: 15 residues. In nucleotides, the CDR3 is TGTGCCAGCAGTTCCCTTGGGGGGTACGACACTGAAGCTTTCTTT. Its protein is CASSSLGGYDTEAFF.

This rearrangement joins TRBV10-1 to TRBJ2-7; D is unclear. V gave up 6 bases and J gave up 0 bases, with 9 bases separating them. CDR3 length: 13 amino acids. The germline V gene encodes CDR1 WNHNN and CDR2 SYGVQD (reference sequence). DNA for the CDR3: TGCGCCAGCAGGGACCAAAACTCCTACGAGCAGTACTTC. Translating it yields CASRDQNSYEQYF.

This chain joins TRBV9 and TRBJ2-3, with D perhaps given as TRBD1 or TRBD2 (5 bases each). This CDR3 has 15 residues. V lost 3 bases and J lost 0, with 11 bases in between. Germline V gives CDR1 SGDLS, CDR2 YYNGEE. CDR3 amino acids: CASSARDASTDTQYF. The CDR3 DNA reads as TGTGCCAGCAGCGCCCGGGACGCCAGCACAGATACGCAGTATTTT.

This chain uses TRBV30 with TRBJ1-2, with D maybe TRBD1 (5 bases). Germline V CDR1 and CDR2: GTSNPN, SVGIG (reference sequence). Trimming pared 2 bases from V and 2 bases from J, leaving 15 bases between. The CDR3 is 15 amino acids. DNA of the CDR3: TGTGCCTGGAGTTGGCTAGGGACTCCCAACTATGGCTACACCTTC. It codes for CAWSWLGTPNYGYTF.

The genes are TRBV15 and TRBJ1-3, with 9 bases identical to TRBD1. The length of the CDR3 is 15 residues. Germline V gene data show CDR1 as LNHNV and CDR2 as YYDKDF (reference sequence). The V and J ends lost 0 bases and 4 bases, in that order; junction bases with no gene match: 1. Here the CDR3 reads CATSRDGTGGNTIYF. CDR3 DNA: TGTGCCACCAGCAGAGATGGGACAGGGGGAAACACCATATATTTT.

The J gene is TRBJ1-1, the V gene TRBV6-6; D uncertain. CDR3 length: 14 residues. CDR1 and CDR2 from the germline V gene are MNHNY and SVGAGI (reference sequence). V lost 0 bases to trimming and J lost 7 bases, with 12 bases between them. CDR3 sequence (DNA): TGTGCCAGCAGTTACTCGATGGGTAGTGATGAAGCTTTCTTT. Its translation: CASSYSMGSDEAFF.

V and J are TRBV2 and TRBJ2-5; no reliable D call. Germline V gene lookup returns CDR1 SNHLY and CDR2 FYNNEI. The V gene lost 10 bases and the J gene lost 0 bases, with 12 bases spanning the gap. The CDR3 runs to 13 residues. The CDR3 reads CAINLLYQETQYF. The CDR3 region has the DNA TGTGCCATCAACCTTCTGTACCAAGAGACCCAGTACTTC.

A word on this clone: Other DNA sequences from this sample encode an identical CDR3 as well. The V gene is TRBV19, the J gene TRBJ2-7; the D gene is possibly TRBD2 (6 bases). Germline V gene lookup returns CDR1 LNHDA and CDR2 SQIVND (reference sequence). CDR3 length: 13 residues. V was clipped by 5 bases and J by 2 bases, with 10 bases between them. The CDR3 DNA follows: TGTGCCAGTAGTGCGGGACCTACCTACGAGCAGTACTTC. Amino acid sequence: CASSAGPTYEQYF.

Only one count was recorded for this clone. The rearrangement joins TRBV11-2 to TRBJ1-1; 7 bases fit TRBD1. CDR1 is SGHAT and CDR2 is FQNNGV in the germline V gene. The junction had 6 bases not matched to a gene; V was cut back by 4 bases and J by 7 bases. The CDR3 has 13 residues. The CDR3 nucleotides are TGTGCCAGCAGCTGGGACAGTAGTCTTGAAGCTTTCTTT. Translated: CASSWDSSLEAFF. The whole variable domain, remainder taken from reference TRBV11-2 and TRBJ1-1, is EAGVAQSPRYKIIEKRQSVAFWCNPISGHATLYWYQQILGQGPKLLIQFQNNGVVDDSQLPKDRFSAERLKGVDSTLKIQPAKLEDSAVYLCASSWDSSLEAFFGQGTRLTVV.

The V gene is TRBV27, the J gene TRBJ2-1, with D perhaps matching TRBD1 or TRBD2 (5 bases each). V was shortened by 4 bases and J by 9 bases, with 16 bases between the two germline ends. Germline V lookup: CDR1 MNHEY, CDR2 SMNVEV (reference sequence). There are 14 residues in the CDR3. CDR3 DNA sequence: TGTGCCAGCAGTTGGGGAAACGAGGGGTCTGAGCAGTTCTTC. It is translated as CASSWGNEGSEQFF.

V usage is TRBV25-1 and J usage is TRBJ2-5, with D tentatively TRBD2 (5 bases). The V gene's germline CDR1 is MGHDK and CDR2 SYGVNS. Trimming removed 0 bases from V and 3 bases from J, with 17 bases in between. The CDR3 length is 17 residues. CDR3 region: CASSEYTEREGEETQYF. DNA of the CDR3: TGTGCCAGCAGTGAATATACAGAGCGAGAGGGCGAAGAGACCCAGTACTTC.

The J gene is TRBJ2-3, the V gene TRBV11-2, with a weak D call TRBD2 (5 bases). From germline, CDR1 is SGHAT and CDR2 FQNNGV. V lost 7 bases, J lost 2 bases, and 10 bases lay in between. The CDR3 has 13 amino acids. The CDR3 spells CASTRLTTDTQYF. DNA of the CDR3: TGTGCCAGCACCAGACTAACCACAGATACGCAGTATTTT.

V and J are TRBV13 and TRBJ1-2; no definite D call. CDR1 is PRHDT, CDR2 FYEKMQ, per germline (reference sequence). There are 14 residues in the CDR3. V dropped 5 bases and J dropped 3 bases, with 13 bases sitting between them. For the CDR3, the DNA is TGTGCCAGCAGCCCGGGTCCCTTGGACTATGGCTACACCTTC. Translation gives CASSPGPLDYGYTF.

The rearrangement links TRBV30 to TRBJ2-7; a possible D gene is TRBD1 (6 bases). The CDR3 consists of 15 residues. The germline V gene has CDR1 GTSNPN and CDR2 SVGIG (reference sequence). V lost 1 base and J 3 bases, leaving 16 bases between the germline ends. CDR3 in amino acids: CAWSAQTHRDYEQYF. The CDR3 DNA sequence: TGTGCCTGGAGTGCTCAGACCCACAGGGACTACGAGCAGTACTTC.

The genes are TRBV6-4 and TRBJ1-1; 7 bases align to TRBD1. The length of the CDR3 is 20 residues. Germline CDR1 and CDR2: MRHNA and SNTAGT. Trimming removed 2 bases from V and 3 bases from J; junction bases left unmatched: 21. The CDR3 bases are TGTGCCAGCAGTGACCGGGGAGAGACAGGGCTGTGGGGGACAGACACTGAAGCTTTCTTT. Its protein product is CASSDRGETGLWGTDTEAFF.

Comments on this clone: Other DNA sequences of this sample code for an identical CDR3. The chain is built from TRBV7-9 and TRBJ1-1, with 8 bases lining up with TRBD1. Unmatched junction bases numbered 3, after V lost 3 bases and J lost 3 bases. The CDR3 extends over 14 amino acids. Looked up from germline, CDR1 is SEHNR and CDR2 is FQNEAQ (reference sequence). This chain's CDR3 is CASSFTGGDTEAFF. The CDR3 DNA reads TGTGCCAGCAGCTTCACAGGGGGGGACACTGAAGCTTTCTTT.

The chain has TRBV27 and TRBJ2-1, with D maybe TRBD1 (5 bases). The CDR3 has 14 amino acids. V lost 2 bases to trimming and J lost 8 bases, with 13 bases between them. CDR1 MNHEY and CDR2 SMNVEV come from the germline V gene (reference sequence). CDR3 in amino acids: CASSLNTMGHEQFF. In nucleotides, the CDR3 is TGTGCCAGCAGTTTAAATACTATGGGGCATGAGCAGTTCTTC.

The chain couples TRBV6-5 to TRBJ2-1; 10 bases line up with TRBD2. The germline gives CDR1 MNHEY, CDR2 SVGAGI. V was clipped by 6 bases and J by 6 bases; unmatched bases: 8. CDR3 size: 15 residues. CDR3: CASRTGLAAINEQFF. CDR3 nucleotide sequence: TGTGCCAGCAGAACCGGACTAGCGGCCATCAATGAGCAGTTCTTC.

This sequence joins TRBV12-5 and TRBJ1-1; TRBD1 aligns across 7 bases. This CDR3 region has 14 residues. The J segment lost 1 base and the V segment lost 4 bases, leaving 3 bases of the junction unmatched. Germline CDR1 reads LGHNT; CDR2 reads FRNRAP. As DNA, the CDR3 is TGTGCTAGTGGTTGGGGGACAGAGAACACTGAAGCTTTCTTT. Its protein product is CASGWGTENTEAFF.

This clone was detected once. The gene calls are TRBV6-1 and TRBJ2-7; TRBD1 matches at 8 bases. In germline, CDR1 is MNHNS, CDR2 SASEGT. The CDR3 runs to 14 residues. Unmatched junction bases numbered 8, after V lost 7 bases and J lost 3 bases. CDR3 nucleotide sequence: TGTGCCAGCATCCAAGAGACAGGGGACTACGAGCAGTACTTC. Amino acids: CASIQETGDYEQYF.

This clone was counted once. The chain links TRBV5-1 to TRBJ2-5, with 11 bases matching TRBD2. This CDR3 has 19 amino acids. Germline CDR1 is SGHRS and CDR2 is YFSETQ. V lost 5 bases, J lost 4 bases, and 19 bases stayed unmatched. CDR3 in amino acids: CASRPGLAAVNWAVETQYF. The CDR3, as DNA: TGCGCCAGCAGGCCGGGACTAGCGGCAGTTAATTGGGCTGTAGAGACCCAGTACTTC.

The chain employs TRBV11-2 and TRBJ2-7; no clear D gene. V lost 5 bases, J lost 0 bases, and 11 bases lay in between. The CDR3 is 14 residues long. Germline CDR1 reads SGHAT; CDR2 reads FQNNGV. The CDR3 protein is CASSTSRASYEQYF. DNA of the CDR3: TGTGCCAGCAGCACCTCACGGGCCTCCTACGAGCAGTACTTC.

The CDR3, as DNA: TGTGCCAGCAGTGAAGCTAACCAGGGAGGGACGGGAGGCACTGAAGCTTTCTTT. Protein: CASSEANQGGTGGTEAFF. This chain uses TRBV2 with TRBJ1-1; maybe TRBD1 (5 bases). Trimming took 0 bases from V and 4 from J, leaving 21 bases between them. Germline V CDR1 and CDR2: SNHLY, FYNNEI. There are 18 residues in the CDR3. The full variable domain, completed using reference TRBV2 and TRBJ1-1, is EPEVTQTPSHQVTQMGQEVILRCVPISNHLYFYWYRQILGQKVEFLVSFYNNEISEKSEIFDDQFSVERPDGSNFTLKIRSTKLEDSAMYFCASSEANQGGTGGTEAFFGQGTRLTVV.

Turning to this clone: This sample also contains other DNA sequences that code for the same CDR3. The chain employs TRBV9 and TRBJ2-7; tentatively, D is TRBD1 or TRBD2 (5 bases each). The germline CDR1 and CDR2 sequences are SGDLS and YYNGEE. The V end lost 3 bases, the J end lost 3 bases, and 10 bases lay between the germline ends. This CDR3 has 13 residues. DNA for the CDR3: TGTGCCAGCAGCGCCGGGACGGGCTACGAGCAGTACTTC. The encoded protein is CASSAGTGYEQYF.